These 28 T cell receptor beta chains share one sample of origin, sequenced in a study of response to subunit inactivated influenza vaccine. TCRdb reanalysed the RT-PCR reads using MiXCR and keeps one entry per CDR3 protein. There are 290,000 or so distinct CDR3 sequences in the sample; approximately 20% occur only once, and about a tenth lies in the top ten. The sequencing used PBMCs from blood, collected approximately 20 months after vaccination. The receptors were sampled from a man aged 45 to 70 who received an inactivated influenza vaccine.

This clonotype came up a few times. V is TRBV3-1 and J is TRBJ1-5, with D hard to call. CDR1 and CDR2 (germline): LGHDT, YNNKEL (reference sequence). Deletions cut 3 bases from V and 0 bases from J, with 18 bases between. The CDR3 is 18 residues long. CDR3 loop: CASSHRRPSWSSNQPQHF. Written as DNA, the CDR3 is TGTGCCAGCAGCCACCGGAGGCCGTCCTGGAGTAGCAATCAGCCCCAGCATTTT.

This clonotype was detected a few times. The rearrangement uses TRBV28 and TRBJ2-5; 11 nucleotides match TRBD1. Germline V gene lookup returns CDR1 MDHEN and CDR2 SYDVKM. The J segment lost 3 bases and the V segment lost 9 bases, leaving 9 bases of the junction unmatched. The CDR3 contains 15 residues. The CDR3 DNA reads as TGTGCCAGTAGTCAACCGGGACAGGGGGAAGAGACCCAGTACTTC. Amino acids: CASSQPGQGEETQYF.

In its sample, this clonotype was seen a few times. V gene TRBV27 combines with J gene TRBJ1-5; 7 bases map to TRBD1. CDR1 MNHEY and CDR2 SMNVEV come from the germline V gene (reference sequence). The J segment lost 1 base and the V segment lost 6 bases, leaving 3 bases of the junction unmatched. CDR3 size: 14 residues. The CDR3 nucleotides read TGTGCCAGCAGGAAGACAGGGAGCAATCAGCCCCAGCATTTT. Residues: CASRKTGSNQPQHF.

In the case of this clonotype: Lacking the conserved final phenylalanine or tryptophan, this CDR3 likely reflects a read error. V and J are TRBV14 and TRBJ1-6; a weak D match, TRBD1 (6 bases). Germline V gives CDR1 SGHDN, CDR2 FVKESK. The CDR3 length is 15 residues. Trimming left V 2 bases short and J 9 bases short, with 14 bases between. The DNA for the CDR3 is TGTGCCAGCAGCCAACATACAGGGATTGCTTCACCCCTCCACATT. It translates to CASSQHTGIASPLHI.

This clonotype was found many times. The chain employs TRBV2 and TRBJ1-5; the match to TRBD1 covers 7 bases. CDR3 length: 14 amino acids. Germline loops: CDR1 SNHLY, CDR2 FYNNEI. V gave up 7 bases and J gave up 6 bases; unmatched junction bases: 9. CDR3 region: CASKNRGGLQPQHF. In DNA form, the CDR3 reads TGTGCCAGCAAAAACAGGGGAGGGCTTCAGCCCCAGCATTTT.

This clonotype was seen a handful of times. The J gene is TRBJ2-3, the V gene TRBV12-3 or TRBV12-4; no reliable D call. Trimming pared 3 bases from V and 6 bases from J, leaving 13 bases between. CDR3 length: 14 residues. The CDR3 DNA reads as TGTGCCAGCAGTTTTGCCCTAGGAGTGGATACGCAGTATTTT. Amino acids: CASSFALGVDTQYF.

J is TRBJ2-5 and V is TRBV11-2; 8 bases agree with TRBD1. V lost 6 bases to trimming and J lost 6 bases; unmatched junction nucleotides: 15. CDR1 is SGHAT, CDR2 FQNNGV, per germline. The CDR3 spans 16 residues. CDR3 loop: CASSSRLQGERKTQYF. In DNA form, the CDR3 reads TGTGCCAGCAGTTCCAGACTACAGGGGGAGAGAAAGACCCAGTACTTC.

About this clonotype: With a much larger clone just one base away, this may be a read error. The J gene is TRBJ2-2, the V gene TRBV12-3 or TRBV12-4; 11 bases are shared with TRBD2. CDR3 length: 16 residues. V lost 5 bases to trimming and J lost 2 bases; unmatched junction nucleotides: 4. The CDR3 region has the DNA TGTGCCAGCAGTAGGGGACTAGCGGCCAACACCGGGGAGCTGTTTTTT. Protein product: CASSRGLAANTGELFF.

This clonotype appeared a few times. The chain couples TRBV28 to TRBJ2-5; TRBD2 agrees at 9 bases. V shed 2 bases and J 0 bases; nucleotides not matched to a gene: 1. The CDR3 loop spans 15 amino acids. Germline V lookup: CDR1 MDHEN, CDR2 SYDVKM. The DNA of the CDR3 is TGTGCCAGCAGTTTACTAGCGGGATACCAAGAGACCCAGTACTTC. Encoded protein: CASSLLAGYQETQYF. The entire variable domain, with the rest obtained from reference TRBV28 and TRBJ2-5, is as follows: DVKVTQSSRYLVKRTGEKVFLECVQDMDHENMFWYRQDPGLGLRLIYFSYDVKMKEKGDIPEGYSVSREKKERFSLILESASTNQTSMYLCASSLLAGYQETQYFGPGTRLLVL.

V is TRBV3-1 and J is TRBJ2-5; 10 bases are a match to TRBD2. The CDR3 length is 15 residues. Unmatched junction bases numbered 6, after V lost 4 bases and J lost 4 bases. Germline CDR1 LGHDT, CDR2 YNNKEL (reference sequence). CDR3 amino acids: CASSRSGRARETQYF. DNA for the CDR3: TGTGCCAGCAGCCGGAGCGGGAGGGCGAGAGAGACCCAGTACTTC.

This chain joins TRBV7-3 and TRBJ2-2, with D possibly being TRBD2 (6 bases). The CDR3 loop spans 15 amino acids. Deletions cut 6 bases from V and 7 bases from J, with 18 bases between. The germline CDR1 and CDR2 sequences are SGHTA and FQGTGA. CDR3 sequence reads: CASSPSTSTGGELFF. DNA for the CDR3: TGTGCCAGCAGTCCTTCGACTAGTACGGGCGGGGAGCTGTTTTTT.

This clonotype was seen a few times. This chain joins TRBV4-3 and TRBJ2-1; D gene ambiguous. Trimming shortened V by 1 base and J by 0 bases, and 4 bases separated the two germline ends. CDR1 is LGHNA and CDR2 is YSLEER in the germline V gene. The CDR3 runs to 14 residues. The CDR3 sequence: CASSQASSYNEQFF. CDR3 bases: TGCGCCAGCAGCCAAGCAAGCTCCTACAATGAGCAGTTCTTC.

The CDR3 nucleotides are TGCGCCAGCAAGACAGGGTCTGTGAGCAATCAGCCCCAGCATTTT. The encoded protein is CASKTGSVSNQPQHF. J is TRBJ1-5 and V is TRBV10-1, with 7 bases aligning to TRBD1. The germline gives CDR1 WNHNN, CDR2 SYGVQD (reference sequence). The CDR3 extends over 15 amino acids. With 7 bases clipped from V and 1 base from J, the junction kept 7 bases outside the gene matches.

In this sample, this clonotype turned up a few times. The rearrangement links TRBV28 to TRBJ1-1; D call uncertain. The germline CDR1 and CDR2 sequences are MDHEN and SYDVKM. The ends were cut back, 6 bases at V and 0 bases at J, with 11 bases in the middle. The CDR3 spans 14 residues. CDR3 protein: CASRKGEVNTEAFF. For the CDR3, the DNA is TGTGCCAGCAGAAAGGGTGAAGTGAACACTGAAGCTTTCTTT.

This chain links TRBV5-1 with TRBJ1-4, with 7 bases aligning to TRBD1. The germline gives CDR1 SGHRS, CDR2 YFSETQ. The CDR3 length is 15 residues. V was clipped by 0 bases and J by 8 bases; unmatched bases: 7. CDR3 sequence reads: CASSLGQGGGEKLFF. CDR3 bases: TGCGCCAGCAGCTTGGGACAGGGTGGTGGCGAAAAACTGTTTTTT.

This clonotype was observed many times. The chain carries TRBV3-1 and TRBJ1-2; D gene ambiguous. The germline V gene has CDR1 LGHDT and CDR2 YNNKEL (reference sequence). V was pared by 5 bases and J by 1 base, with 17 bases between. The CDR3 has 16 amino acids. In DNA, the CDR3 is TGTGCCAGCAGCAAAGGCAAGGGCGCAGTTAACTATGGCTACACCTTC. This translates into CASSKGKGAVNYGYTF.

This clonotype has only a few counts. This chain links TRBV2 with TRBJ1-1; a weak D match, TRBD1 (6 bases). The V gene lost 8 bases and the J gene lost 4 bases, with 20 bases spanning the gap. CDR1 SNHLY and CDR2 FYNNEI come from the germline V gene. This CDR3 is 15 amino acids long. In nucleotides, the CDR3 is TGTGCCAGCTCCGGCGGGGGGGGCTACTTCACTGAAGCTTTCTTT. It translates to CASSGGGGYFTEAFF.

This clonotype occurred many times. DNA for the CDR3: TGTGCCAGCAGCTTAGCTTGGAATGAGCAGTTCTTC. This sequence encodes CASSLAWNEQFF. V is TRBV7-9 and J is TRBJ2-1; D gene uncertain. V lost 0 bases to trimming and J lost 7 bases, with 4 bases between them. The V gene's germline CDR1 is SEHNR and CDR2 FQNEAQ (reference sequence). The CDR3 sequence is 12 residues long. Full variable domain (outside the CDR3, taken from reference TRBV7-9 and TRBJ2-1): DTGVSQNPRHKITKRGQNVTFRCDPISEHNRLYWYRQTLGQGPEFLTYFQNEAQLEKSRLLSDRFSAERPKGSFSTLEIQRTEQGDSAMYLCASSLAWNEQFFGPGTRLTVL.

This clonotype was counted only a few times. The chain couples TRBV7-2 to TRBJ1-1; unclear D gene. The CDR3 extends over 12 amino acids. V gave up 1 base and J gave up 7 bases, with 7 bases separating them. Germline lookup yields CDR1 SGHTA and CDR2 FQGNSA. DNA of the CDR3: TGTGCCAGCAGCTTAGAAGTCAGTGAAGCTTTCTTT. It yields the protein CASSLEVSEAFF.

The chain uses TRBV27 and TRBJ1-6, with 9 bases identical to TRBD1. The CDR3 spans 21 residues. With 5 bases clipped from V and 0 bases from J, the junction kept 17 bases outside the gene matches. Germline V lookup: CDR1 MNHEY, CDR2 SMNVEV (reference sequence). CDR3 sequence (DNA): TGTGCCAGCAGTCCATATAGGGGGACAGGGCAATCGAGCTCCTATAATTCACCCCTCCACTTT. It is translated as CASSPYRGTGQSSSYNSPLHF.

This clonotype was detected only a few times. The rearrangement uses TRBV12-3 or TRBV12-4 and TRBJ2-2; the D gene is possibly TRBD2 (6 bases). Deletions cut 3 bases from V and 6 bases from J, with 14 bases between. This CDR3 contains 15 residues. The CDR3: CASSFPGLSSGELFF. In DNA form, the CDR3 reads TGTGCCAGCAGTTTCCCGGGACTCTCCTCCGGGGAGCTGTTTTTT.

The chain joins TRBV20-1 to TRBJ1-1; possible D gene TRBD1, 6 bases. Germline V gene lookup returns CDR1 DFQATT and CDR2 SNEGSKA (reference sequence). The CDR3 spans 12 residues. The V gene lost 5 bases and the J gene lost 4 bases, with 11 bases spanning the gap. This CDR3 reads CSASRRGTEAFF. The CDR3 DNA is TGCAGTGCTTCCCGCAGGGGCACTGAAGCTTTCTTT.

The chain links TRBV28 to TRBJ2-2; no clear D. From germline, CDR1 is MDHEN and CDR2 SYDVKM. The CDR3 runs 12 residues. Trimming shortened V by 4 bases and J by 6 bases, and 6 bases separated the two germline ends. The CDR3 loop is CASSWLAGELFF. CDR3 nucleotides: TGTGCCAGCAGTTGGCTTGCCGGGGAGCTGTTTTTT.

This clonotype turned up a few times. The V and J genes are TRBV7-2 and TRBJ2-4; 7 bases align to TRBD2. The CDR3 is 15 amino acids. Germline CDR1 is SGHTA and CDR2 is FQGNSA. With V trimmed by 1 base and J by 9 bases, 9 bases remained unmatched. The CDR3 region has the DNA TGTGCCAGCAGCTTAGAAGCGGCGGGAGCAGTCATTCAGTACTTC. This gives the protein CASSLEAAGAVIQYF.

This clonotype has only a few counts. The chain joins TRBV30 to TRBJ1-2; no clear D gene. The CDR3 sequence is 12 residues long. In germline, CDR1 is GTSNPN, CDR2 SVGIG (reference sequence). V was clipped by 4 bases and J by 2 bases, with 8 bases between them. The CDR3 here is CAWNKHNYGYTF. The CDR3 DNA follows: TGTGCCTGGAATAAGCACAACTATGGCTACACCTTC.

A few counts support this clonotype. The gene calls are TRBV15 and TRBJ1-5, with TRBD1 identical over 9 bases. The germline V gene has CDR1 LNHNV and CDR2 YYDKDF (reference sequence). The V and J ends lost 4 bases and 7 bases, in that order; junction bases with no gene match: 8. The length of the CDR3 is 15 residues. As DNA, the CDR3 is TGTGCCACCAGCAACCCGGGACAGGGTATCCAGCCCCAGCATTTT. Translated: CATSNPGQGIQPQHF.

The gene calls are TRBV20-1 and TRBJ1-6; no firm D call. Trimming took off 6 bases at V and 4 bases at J, with 7 bases between the two ends. Germline CDR1 reads DFQATT; CDR2 reads SNEGSKA (reference sequence). CDR3 length: 12 amino acids. The CDR3 is CSARQYNSPLHF. DNA of the CDR3: TGCAGTGCGAGGCAGTATAATTCACCCCTCCACTTT.

This clonotype was seen a handful of times. This chain joins TRBV12-3 or TRBV12-4 and TRBJ2-7; TRBD1 matches 8 bases. V dropped 6 bases and J dropped 5; count of bases not matched to a gene: 6. The CDR3 spans 13 residues. CDR3 nucleotide sequence: TGTGCCAGCAGAATCCTGGACAGGGACGAGCAGTACTTC. It translates to CASRILDRDEQYF.